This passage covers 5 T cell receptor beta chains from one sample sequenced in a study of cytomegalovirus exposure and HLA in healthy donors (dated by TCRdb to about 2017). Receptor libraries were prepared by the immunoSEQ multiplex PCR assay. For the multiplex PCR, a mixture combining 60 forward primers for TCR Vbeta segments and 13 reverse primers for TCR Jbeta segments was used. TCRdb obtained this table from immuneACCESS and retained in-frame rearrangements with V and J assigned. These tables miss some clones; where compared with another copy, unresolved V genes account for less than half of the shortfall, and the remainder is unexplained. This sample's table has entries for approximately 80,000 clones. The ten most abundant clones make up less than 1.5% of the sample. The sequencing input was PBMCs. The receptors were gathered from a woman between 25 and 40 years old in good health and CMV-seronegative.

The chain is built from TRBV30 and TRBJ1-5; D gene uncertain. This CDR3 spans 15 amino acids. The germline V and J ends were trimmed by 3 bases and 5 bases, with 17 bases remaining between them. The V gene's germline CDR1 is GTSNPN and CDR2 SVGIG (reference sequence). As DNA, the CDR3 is TGTGCCTGGAGCTTAGCCCAGAAGGTCGATCAGCCCCAGCATTTT. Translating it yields CAWSLAQKVDQPQHF.

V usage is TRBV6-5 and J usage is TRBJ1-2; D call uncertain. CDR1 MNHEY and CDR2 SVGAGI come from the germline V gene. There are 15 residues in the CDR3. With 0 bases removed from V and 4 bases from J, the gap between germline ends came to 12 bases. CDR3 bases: TGTGCCAGCAGTTACTCGATGCGGGAAGCCTATGGCTACACCTTC. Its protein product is CASSYSMREAYGYTF.

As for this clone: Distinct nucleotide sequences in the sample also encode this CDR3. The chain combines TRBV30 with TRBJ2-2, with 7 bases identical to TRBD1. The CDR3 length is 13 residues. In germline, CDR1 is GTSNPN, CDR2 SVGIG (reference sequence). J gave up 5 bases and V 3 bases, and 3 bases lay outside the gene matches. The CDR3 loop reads CAWSRQGTGELFF. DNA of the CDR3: TGTGCCTGGAGCCGACAGGGAACCGGGGAGCTGTTTTTT.

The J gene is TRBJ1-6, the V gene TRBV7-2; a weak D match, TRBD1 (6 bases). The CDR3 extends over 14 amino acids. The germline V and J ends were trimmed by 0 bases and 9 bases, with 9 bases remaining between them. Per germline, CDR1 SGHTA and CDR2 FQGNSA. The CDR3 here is CASSLAGGSSPLHF. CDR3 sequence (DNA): TGTGCCAGCAGCTTAGCAGGGGGTAGTTCACCCCTCCACTTT.

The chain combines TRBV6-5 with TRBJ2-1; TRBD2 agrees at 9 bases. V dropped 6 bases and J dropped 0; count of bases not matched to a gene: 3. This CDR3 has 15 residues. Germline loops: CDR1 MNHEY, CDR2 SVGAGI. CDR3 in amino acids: CASRVSGSSYNEQFF. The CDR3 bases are TGTGCCAGCAGGGTTAGCGGGAGCTCCTACAATGAGCAGTTCTTC.